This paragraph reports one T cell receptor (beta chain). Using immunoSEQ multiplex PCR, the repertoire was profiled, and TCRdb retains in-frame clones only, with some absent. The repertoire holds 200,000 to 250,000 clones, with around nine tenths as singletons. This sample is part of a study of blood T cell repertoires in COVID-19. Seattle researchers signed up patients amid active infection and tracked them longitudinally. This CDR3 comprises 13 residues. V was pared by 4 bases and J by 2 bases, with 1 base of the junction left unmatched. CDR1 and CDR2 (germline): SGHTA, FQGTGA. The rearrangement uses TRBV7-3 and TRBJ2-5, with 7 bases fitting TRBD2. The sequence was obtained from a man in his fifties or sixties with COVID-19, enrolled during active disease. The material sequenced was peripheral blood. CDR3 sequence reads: CASSSGLQETQYF. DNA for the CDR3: TGTGCCAGCAGCTCGGGACTACAAGAGACCCAGTACTTC.